The 14 T cell receptor beta chains below all came from one sample that was sequenced in a study of post-analysis software for immune sequencing data. Study conclusions and caveats: Patients carried a few TRBV segments more frequently than controls did, and TRBV5-6, TRBV5-1 and TRBV20-1 were among them.

Unique-molecular-identifier-tagged TCR beta cDNA libraries were used. TCRdb reprocessed the PCR reads via MiXCR and lists one record per CDR3 protein. The sample lists hundreds of thousands of distinct CDR3 sequences; 30% were seen once. Their specific antigens are unknown. The sequencing sample was made of blood. The source of these receptors is a girl aged 10 to 17 with multiple sclerosis.

This clonotype was detected a few times. Here the CDR3 reads CASNPGPRRETQYF. The CDR3 coding sequence is TGTGCCAGCAACCCGGGACCGAGGAGGGAGACCCAGTACTTC. The V gene is TRBV9, the J gene TRBJ2-5; D possibly matches TRBD1 or TRBD2 (5 bases each). Germline assignment: CDR1 SGDLS and CDR2 YYNGEE. This CDR3 contains 14 residues. Trimming cost V 6 bases and J 5 bases, with 17 bases left between them.

The V and J genes are TRBV6-1 and TRBJ1-5; 8 nucleotides align to TRBD1. Germline V gene data show CDR1 as MNHNS and CDR2 as SASEGT. The V gene end was trimmed by 4 bases and the J gene end by 4 bases; junction bases not matched to a gene: 6. The CDR3 length is 15 residues. The CDR3: CASSGQGAPNQPQHF. Written as DNA, the CDR3 is TGTGCCAGCAGTGGTCAGGGGGCCCCTAATCAGCCCCAGCATTTT.

This chain uses TRBV4-3 with TRBJ2-1; possibly TRBD2 for D (6 bases). V was trimmed by 4 bases and J by 13 bases, leaving 17 bases between them. The CDR3 length is 13 residues. Germline CDR1 reads LGHNA; CDR2 reads YSLEER. CDR3 nucleotides: TGCGCCAGCAGCCCGGCGGTTAGCGGTGAACAGTTCTTC. This sequence encodes CASSPAVSGEQFF.

The chain couples TRBV5-4 to TRBJ2-1, with TRBD1 matching 9 bases. Germline-derived CDR1 and CDR2 are SGHNT and YYREEE (reference sequence). This CDR3 is 14 amino acids long. V lost 4 bases, J lost 15 bases, and 14 bases stayed unmatched. The CDR3 nucleotides read TGTGCCAGCAGCCACCGGGACAGGGCTAAAACGGGGTTCTTC. Residues: CASSHRDRAKTGFF.

The gene calls are TRBV10-3 and TRBJ1-1; D remains unclear. CDR1 ENHRY and CDR2 SYGVKD come from the germline V gene. The CDR3 length is 15 residues. Trimming pared 3 bases from V and 6 bases from J, leaving 17 bases between. CDR3 amino acids: CAISEWFRIGAEAFF. In DNA form, the CDR3 reads TGTGCCATCAGTGAATGGTTCAGGATTGGCGCTGAAGCTTTCTTT.

A remark on this clonotype: Germline is not matched at one junction end, which may reflect a read error. The chain recombines TRBV29-1 with TRBJ2-4; 7 positions match TRBD2. Looked up from germline, CDR1 is SQVTM and CDR2 is ANQGSEA. The CDR3 totals 13 residues. CDR3 sequence (DNA): TGCAGCGCCGCCTATAGCGGGCGGAACATTAAGTACTTC. Protein sequence: CSAAYSGRNIKYF.

The chain couples TRBV4-1 to TRBJ2-5, with 8 bases aligning to TRBD2. The CDR3 covers 16 residues. CDR1 is MGHRA and CDR2 is YSYEKL in the germline V gene. With V trimmed by 0 bases and J by 4 bases, 7 bases remained unmatched. This CDR3 is CASSQDPSGGGETQYF. CDR3 in DNA: TGCGCCAGCAGCCAAGATCCATCGGGGGGGGGAGAGACCCAGTACTTC.

About this clonotype: Since a much larger clone is just one base distant, this may be a read error. CDR3 sequence reads: CASSYSGVRGTQYF. For the CDR3, the DNA is TGTGCCAGCAGTTACTCAGGGGTCCGGGGGACCCAGTACTTC. J is TRBJ2-5 and V is TRBV6-5; possibly TRBD1 or TRBD2 for D (5 bases each). Trimming removed 0 bases at V and 7 bases at J, with 12 bases between. CDR1 MNHEY and CDR2 SVGAGI come from the germline V gene. The CDR3 is made up of 14 amino acids.

A few counts support this clonotype. The rearrangement uses TRBV20-1 and TRBJ1-1, with D perhaps TRBD1 (6 bases). Germline values: CDR1 DFQATT, CDR2 SNEGSKA (reference sequence). Between the trimmed V and J ends, which lost 6 bases and 0 bases, there was a span of 20 bases. The CDR3 has 16 residues. The DNA of the CDR3 is TGCAGTGCCACCGGTACAGGGATCTCCTTGAACACTGAAGCTTTCTTT. This translates into CSATGTGISLNTEAFF.

In this sample, this clonotype turned up a few times. The chain links TRBV10-3 to TRBJ2-1; the D is unclear. This CDR3 comprises 12 residues. The germline V and J ends were trimmed by 7 bases and 7 bases, with 11 bases remaining between them. Per germline, CDR1 ENHRY and CDR2 SYGVKD. CDR3 region: CAIKGHTNEQFF. DNA for the CDR3: TGTGCCATCAAGGGCCACACGAATGAGCAGTTCTTC.

This sequence joins TRBV20-1 and TRBJ2-5, with 10 bases aligning to TRBD1. CDR1 DFQATT and CDR2 SNEGSKA come from the germline V gene (reference sequence). The CDR3 extends over 12 amino acids. This CDR3 is CSRTGGQETQYF. The CDR3 nucleotides are TGCAGCCGGACAGGGGGACAAGAGACCCAGTACTTC.

This chain joins TRBV20-1 and TRBJ1-4, with a possible D match to TRBD1 (5 bases). The CDR3 contains 12 residues. V was trimmed by 6 bases and J by 7 bases, leaving 12 bases between them. Germline CDR1 reads DFQATT; CDR2 reads SNEGSKA (reference sequence). DNA for the CDR3: TGCAGTGCCCTTGGGGGGTCTGAAAAACTGTTTTTT. This translates into CSALGGSEKLFF.

This clonotype was found a few times. The chain combines TRBV2 with TRBJ2-3; D remains unclear. The CDR3 runs to 15 residues. V was trimmed by 2 bases and J by 0 bases, leaving 9 bases between them. Per germline, CDR1 SNHLY and CDR2 FYNNEI. The CDR3 loop reads CASSENSPSTDTQYF. The CDR3 nucleotides are TGTGCCAGCAGTGAAAACTCCCCTAGCACAGATACGCAGTATTTT.

The gene calls are TRBV29-1 and TRBJ2-5, with D perhaps TRBD1 (6 bases). Germline CDR1 SQVTM, CDR2 ANQGSEA. The CDR3 contains 15 residues. Trimming cost V 4 bases and J 7 bases, with 22 bases left between them. The CDR3 DNA reads TGCAGCGTTGTAGGTCCCACGGGACACGGACGGACCCAGTACTTC. This codes for CSVVGPTGHGRTQYF.